These 14 T cell receptor beta chains were all obtained from the same sample, sequenced in a study of cytomegalovirus exposure and HLA in healthy donors. Researchers ran the PCR with 60 Vbeta and 13 Jbeta primers. Repertoires were generated with immunoSEQ multiplex PCR, while TCRdb's copy carries only in-frame clones and drops some. The repertoire has 100,000 or so clones, roughly 83% of them found once; the top ten carry approximately 4.1%. Sequencing input: PBMCs. All receptors come from a female donor in good health and CMV-seropositive.

The V call is TRBV6-1, the J call TRBJ1-2; D may be TRBD1 (5 bases). The CDR3 has 11 amino acids. Germline V gives CDR1 MNHNS, CDR2 SASEGT. V lost 6 bases and J lost 8, with 10 bases in between. CDR3 sequence reads: CASSQGDGYTF. DNA for the CDR3: TGTGCCAGCAGCCAGGGTGACGGCTACACCTTC.

The V call is TRBV18, the J call TRBJ1-1; no definite D call. The V gene's germline CDR1 is KGHSH and CDR2 LQKENI. Deletions cut 0 bases from V and 5 bases from J, with 7 bases between. The length of the CDR3 is 13 residues. CDR3 nucleotide sequence: TGTGCCAGCTCACCACCGATGAGGACTGAAGCTTTCTTT. This gives the protein CASSPPMRTEAFF.

V gene TRBV7-2 combines with J gene TRBJ1-2, with 7 bases fitting TRBD1. Trimming at V came to 3 bases and at J to 8 bases, leaving 3 bases not matched to a gene. CDR3 length: 12 amino acids. CDR1 is SGHTA, CDR2 FQGNSA, per germline. CDR3 protein: CASSFGTEGYTF. The CDR3, as DNA: TGTGCCAGCAGCTTCGGGACAGAGGGCTACACCTTC.

The V and J genes are TRBV6-1 and TRBJ1-5; D ambiguous. The CDR3 loop spans 11 amino acids. Trimming cost V 6 bases and J 4 bases, with 4 bases left between them. From germline, CDR1 is MNHNS and CDR2 SASEGT. CDR3 in amino acids: CASSENQPQHF. The CDR3 DNA reads as TGTGCCAGCAGCGAGAATCAGCCCCAGCATTTT.

The genes are TRBV5-5 and TRBJ1-3, with 7 nucleotides matching TRBD1. V was pared by 0 bases and J by 4 bases, with 7 bases of the junction left unmatched. The CDR3 length is 16 residues. Germline V CDR1 and CDR2: SGHKS, YYEKEE (reference sequence). CDR3 DNA: TGTGCCAGCAGCTTGGGTTGGGACAGCTTGGGAAACACCATATATTTT. It specifies CASSLGWDSLGNTIYF.

The CDR3 region has the DNA TGTGCCAGCAGTTTCAGGGGGTTAATGAACTATGGCTACACCTTC. It yields the protein CASSFRGLMNYGYTF. The J gene is TRBJ1-2, the V gene TRBV6-1, with TRBD1 matching over 7 bases. CDR3 length: 15 amino acids. V was clipped by 5 bases and J by 2 bases; unmatched bases: 8. Per germline, CDR1 MNHNS and CDR2 SASEGT.

Turning to this clone: The junction differs from germline at one of its ends, possibly a read error. Other DNA sequences of this sample code for an identical CDR3. The chain has TRBV7-9 and TRBJ2-1; 10 positions agree with TRBD2. The V gene's germline CDR1 is SEHNR and CDR2 FQNEAQ (reference sequence). This CDR3 has 17 residues. The CDR3 here is CASSLGIAGGIGNEQFF. For the CDR3, the DNA is TGTGCCAGCAGCTTGGGTATAGCGGGAGGAATAGGGAATGAGCAATTCTTC.

The chain employs TRBV7-9 and TRBJ1-2; tentative D call: TRBD1 (5 bases). This CDR3 has 18 amino acids. Trimming took off 2 bases at V and 0 bases at J, with 19 bases between the two ends. Germline CDR1 SEHNR, CDR2 FQNEAQ (reference sequence). Here the CDR3 DNA reads TGTGCCAGCAGCTTATTCGGGCAGGGCGGTGTCGCTAACTATGGCTACACCTTC. This gives the protein CASSLFGQGGVANYGYTF.

The V call is TRBV10-2, the J call TRBJ2-3, with TRBD2 matching over 9 bases. The CDR3 extends over 15 amino acids. The germline gives CDR1 WSHSY, CDR2 SAAADI. V lost 6 bases, J lost 3 bases, and 7 bases stayed unmatched. The CDR3 region is CASRSPTSGTDTQYF. CDR3 sequence (DNA): TGCGCCAGCAGGTCCCCGACTAGCGGTACAGATACGCAGTATTTT.

This clone was seen only once. The V gene is TRBV30, the J gene TRBJ1-6, with TRBD1 as a possible D gene (5 bases). CDR1 GTSNPN and CDR2 SVGIG come from the germline V gene (reference sequence). The ends were cut back, 3 bases at V and 12 bases at J, with 12 bases in the middle. The CDR3 covers 12 residues. The chain's CDR3 is CAWRLTGEPLHF. The CDR3 region has the DNA TGTGCCTGGAGGCTTACAGGTGAACCCCTCCACTTT.

The chain has TRBV18 and TRBJ2-3, with 10 bases identical to TRBD1. CDR3 length equals 16 residues. J gave up 0 bases and V 4 bases, and 4 bases lay outside the gene matches. CDR1 is KGHSH, CDR2 LQKENI, per germline. As DNA, the CDR3 is TGTGCCAGCTCACGGGGACAGGGGCCCAGCACAGATACGCAGTATTTT. This sequence encodes CASSRGQGPSTDTQYF.

This clone appeared a few times. This chain joins TRBV9 and TRBJ2-7, with D perhaps matching TRBD1 (6 bases). Germline V gives CDR1 SGDLS, CDR2 YYNGEE. Deletions cut 1 base from V and 2 bases from J, with 10 bases between. This CDR3 has 14 residues. The CDR3: CASSVIQGAYEQYF. CDR3 DNA sequence: TGTGCCAGCAGCGTAATACAGGGAGCCTACGAGCAGTACTTC.

V gene TRBV21-1 combines with J gene TRBJ2-7; TRBD1 was called by the table and not checked on the DNA. TRBV21-1 is tagged as a pseudogene. The CDR3 loop spans 14 amino acids. DNA for the CDR3: TGTGCCAGCAGCAAAGAAAACAAGTACTACGAGCAGTACTTC. It encodes CASSKENKYYEQYF.

This clone was detected only a few times. The chain combines TRBV10-1 with TRBJ1-1, with D tentatively TRBD1 (5 bases). There are 18 residues in the CDR3. Trimming left V 0 bases short and J 4 bases short, with 21 bases between. CDR1 is WNHNN and CDR2 is SYGVQD in the germline V gene (reference sequence). Here the CDR3 reads CASSESVVSGGGRTEAFF. CDR3 bases: TGCGCCAGCAGTGAGTCGGTGGTGTCAGGCGGGGGACGCACTGAAGCTTTCTTT.